What follows are 20 T cell receptor beta chains derived from one specimen sequenced in a study of T cells in women clearing cervical HPV infection. Some clones are missing from TCRdb's copy, which holds only in-frame ones; the method was immunoSEQ multiplex PCR. This sample contains some 43,000 clones. Sequenced material: blood buffy coat. All receptors come from a woman aged 18 to 75 with a cervical HPV16 infection that either progressed to CIN3+ or cleared (not recorded which).

Concerning this clone: The junction shows a germline mismatch at one end, possibly a read error. The sample holds other DNA sequences that translate to the same CDR3. Partial CDR3 DNA: TGCAGCGTTGGGACAGAAGGAAACACG. Translation: CSVGTEGNT. The entire CDR3 sequence reads CSVGTEGNTIYF. The chain uses TRBV29-1 and TRBJ1-3, with D maybe TRBD1 (6 bases). The read halts 3 residues ahead of the CDR3 end, with the missing end drawn from the germline J gene. The CDR3 consists of 12 residues. Germline V gene lookup returns CDR1 SQVTM and CDR2 ANQGSEA.

A word on this clone: The read ends 3 residues before the CDR3 terminus; that terminus is restored from the germline J gene. The chain carries TRBV19 and TRBJ1-4; maybe TRBD1 (5 bases). Germline CDR1 reads LNHDA; CDR2 reads SQIVND (reference sequence). The CDR3 is 15 residues long. The sequenced part of the CDR3 DNA is TGTGCCAGTAGTATCCGTGGGTTTGGGGCCAACGTA. It encodes CASSIRGFGANV. The whole CDR3 is CASSIRGFGANVLFF.

In the case of this clone: From the germline J gene comes the end of the CDR3, since the read stops 3 residues before it. The V call is TRBV19, the J call TRBJ2-3, with TRBD2 as a possible D gene (6 bases). The CDR3 covers 14 residues. Germline V gene data show CDR1 as LNHDA and CDR2 as SQIVND (reference sequence). V lost 4 bases, J lost 3 bases, and 11 bases lay in between. This chain's CDR3 is CASSNYRGTDTQYF. The covered CDR3 bases are TGTGCCAGTAGTAATTATCGGGGGACAGATACG.

As to this clone: The read terminates 3 residues before the CDR3 end, so the remaining end is supplied by the germline J gene. The gene calls are TRBV28 and TRBJ1-3; D is ambiguous. The germline CDR1 and CDR2 sequences are MDHEN and SYDVKM. The CDR3 has 14 residues. The ends were cut back, 6 bases at V and 0 bases at J, with 9 bases in the middle. CDR3 DNA, as far as it was read: TGTGCCAGCAGCCGAACAAACTCTGGAAACACC. As protein: CASSRTNSGNT. The complete CDR3 sequence is CASSRTNSGNTIYF.

In regard to this clone: The sequence runs out 3 residues before the end of the CDR3; the remainder is reconstructed from the germline J gene. The rearrangement joins TRBV5-6 to TRBJ1-1; 11 bases match TRBD1. V shed 4 bases and J 3 bases; nucleotides not matched to a gene: 5. This CDR3 has 15 residues. Germline assignment: CDR1 SGHDT and CDR2 YYEEEE. The sequenced part of the CDR3 DNA is TGTGCCAGCAGCCCAACGGACAGGGGGCACACTGAA. Amino acids: CASSPTDRGHTE. The full CDR3 is CASSPTDRGHTEAFF.

As for this clone: Mismatch with germline at one junction end may stem from a read error. Read data end 3 residues before the CDR3 end; the end is taken from the germline J gene. The chain has TRBV7-9 and TRBJ2-7; D uncertain. Germline CDR1 is SEHNR and CDR2 is FQNEAQ (reference sequence). This CDR3 has 13 residues. CDR3 bases read: TGTGACAGCAGCTTCGTCGCGTCCTACGAG. Translation: CDSSFVASYE. The whole CDR3 sequence is CDSSFVASYEQYF.

Concerning this clone: The CDR3 end falls 3 residues outside the read, so it is completed with the germline J gene. The chain carries TRBV4-1 and TRBJ2-1; the match to TRBD2 covers 11 bases. From germline, CDR1 is MGHRA and CDR2 YSYEKL. This CDR3 has 17 residues. Trimming took 4 bases from V and 2 from J; bases not matched to a gene: 7. CDR3 DNA (partial): TGCGCCAGCAGCCCAGGTAGCGGGGGGGCTCCCTACAATGAG. Residues: CASSPGSGGAPYNE. The whole CDR3 sequence is CASSPGSGGAPYNEQFF.

A word on this clone: With the read ending 3 residues before the CDR3 end, the germline J gene is used to fill in that end. The chain links TRBV7-2 to TRBJ1-6, with a tentative D call TRBD1 (6 bases). V lost 4 bases and J 10 bases, leaving 17 bases between the germline ends. This CDR3 is built from 15 residues. Germline V CDR1 and CDR2: SGHTA, FQGNSA. The covered CDR3 bases are TGTGCCAGCAGCTCAGGGCAAGGGGGGGGATCACCC. Translating it yields CASSSGQGGGSP. The whole CDR3 region reads CASSSGQGGGSPLHF.

Of note for this clone: The read comes to an end 3 residues before the CDR3 does, leaving the germline J gene to fill in the end. The chain couples TRBV4-1 to TRBJ2-3; 8 bases agree with TRBD2. V shed 4 bases and J 6 bases; nucleotides not matched to a gene: 12. The CDR3 loop spans 16 amino acids. From germline, CDR1 is MGHRA and CDR2 YSYEKL. The DNA read from the CDR3 is TGCGCCAGCAGCCTTATAGCGGGGTCGAGCGTGGATACG. Amino acids: CASSLIAGSSVDT. The CDR3 in its entirety is CASSLIAGSSVDTQYF.

Notes on this clone: The read comes to an end 3 residues before the CDR3 does, leaving the germline J gene to fill in the end. The V and J genes are TRBV18 and TRBJ2-4; no reliable D call. The germline V and J ends were trimmed by 6 bases and 0 bases, with 15 bases remaining between them. The CDR3 consists of 16 residues. Germline V CDR1 and CDR2: KGHSH, LQKENI. CDR3 DNA, as far as it was read: TGTGCCAGCTCCCCCCTTCCGACACGAGCCAAAAACATT. Encoded protein: CASSPLPTRAKNI. The full CDR3 is CASSPLPTRAKNIQYF.

In the case of this clone: The DNA ends 3 residues before the CDR3 does, and the rest of the CDR3 is filled in from the germline J gene. V gene TRBV19 combines with J gene TRBJ2-2, with TRBD1 matching over 9 bases. The CDR3 consists of 17 residues. In germline, CDR1 is LNHDA, CDR2 SQIVND (reference sequence). The CDR3 protein is CASSRDRDRDTNEKLFF. Partial CDR3 DNA: TGTGCCAGTAGCCGAGACCGGGACAGGGACACTAATGAAAAG.

Regarding this clone: The read ends 3 residues shy of where the CDR3 ends; the end is completed using the germline J gene. The chain recombines TRBV19 with TRBJ2-4; 10 nucleotides align to TRBD1. The germline gives CDR1 LNHDA, CDR2 SQIVND (reference sequence). The CDR3 length is 14 residues. The CDR3 loop reads CASSPTGQGVGQYF. CDR3 DNA (partial): TGTGCCAGTAGTCCGACAGGACAGGGGGTTGGT.

Regarding this clone: Read coverage stops 3 residues before the CDR3 terminus; the germline J gene supplies the remainder. The rearrangement joins TRBV12-3 or TRBV12-4 to TRBJ2-5, with 8 bases matching TRBD2. This CDR3 has 15 residues. Trimming cost V 7 bases and J 4 bases; bases outside gene matches: 11. The part of the CDR3 DNA that was read is TGTGCCAGCAAGCGGGGGCCCAACCCGGGAGAGACC. Its protein is CASKRGPNPGET. The whole CDR3 protein reads CASKRGPNPGETQYF.

About this clone itself: From the germline J gene comes the end of the CDR3, since the read stops 3 residues before it. The chain is built from TRBV20-1 and TRBJ2-5, with 7 nucleotides matching TRBD1. CDR1 and CDR2 from the germline V gene are DFQATT and SNEGSKA (reference sequence). This CDR3 contains 14 residues. After removal of 5 bases from V and 2 bases from J, the junction contained 8 bases not matched to a gene. CDR3 bases read: TGCAGTGCTCCTCGGGACAGCTTACAAGAGACC. Amino acid sequence: CSAPRDSLQET. The whole CDR3 region reads CSAPRDSLQETQYF.

Notes on this clone: The germline gene is not matched at one end of the junction; a read error may be the cause. Read sequence stops 3 residues before the CDR3 end, and the germline J gene provides the missing end. Different DNA sequences within this sample yield the same CDR3. The chain employs TRBV20-1 and TRBJ2-5; 12 bases map to TRBD2. The CDR3 consists of 15 residues. Germline-derived CDR1 and CDR2 are DFQATT and SNEGSKA (reference sequence). CDR3 bases read: TGCAGCGCTAGACTAGCGGGGGCTGGTTCAGAGACC. Translating gives CSARLAGAGSET. The entire CDR3 is CSARLAGAGSETQYF.

Regarding this clone: The read ends 3 residues early relative to the CDR3; the germline J gene fills the gap. This chain uses TRBV7-9 with TRBJ2-2; D is unclear. Germline V CDR1 and CDR2: SEHNR, FQNEAQ (reference sequence). The CDR3 loop spans 15 amino acids. The CDR3 loop reads CASSGRRTTNEKLFF. CDR3 DNA (partial): TGTGCCAGCAGCGGTCGCCGAACAACTAATGAAAAG.

CDR3 DNA, as far as it was read: TGTGCCAGTAGTATAGCCTCCTCTGGAAACACC. Its protein is CASSIASSGNT. The entire CDR3 protein reads CASSIASSGNTIYF. The chain joins TRBV19 to TRBJ1-3; D is undetermined. The read ends 3 residues shy of where the CDR3 ends; the end is completed using the germline J gene. Trimming took 1 base from V and 0 from J, leaving 4 bases between them. The CDR3 length is 14 residues. Germline V gene sequence: CDR1 LNHDA, CDR2 SQIVND (reference sequence).

As to this clone: The read is 3 residues too short to cover the CDR3 end, so that end is filled in from the germline J gene. This chain links TRBV7-9 with TRBJ1-2, with 8 bases matching TRBD1. The CDR3 is 15 amino acids. Germline V gene data show CDR1 as SEHNR and CDR2 as FQNEAQ (reference sequence). V shed 3 bases and J 4 bases; nucleotides not matched to a gene: 7. CDR3 DNA, as far as it was read: TGTGCCAGCAGCTTTCTGGACAGGGAAGCCTATGGC. Protein product: CASSFLDREAYG. In full, the CDR3 is CASSFLDREAYGYTF.

Incomplete CDR3 DNA: TGTGCCAGCAGCTTGGAGCGGGGGGGCCGCAATGAG. Its protein is CASSLERGGRNE. The entire CDR3 reads CASSLERGGRNEQFF. The J gene is TRBJ2-1, the V gene TRBV7-9, with 10 bases matching TRBD2. The CDR3 end lies 3 residues beyond the end of the read and is filled in from the germline J gene. The length of the CDR3 is 15 residues. Germline V lookup: CDR1 SEHNR, CDR2 FQNEAQ (reference sequence). V gave up 3 bases and J gave up 6 bases; unmatched junction bases: 5.

On this clone: The read ends 3 residues early relative to the CDR3; the germline J gene fills the gap. The chain employs TRBV20-1 and TRBJ1-4, with a possible D match to TRBD1 (6 bases). In germline, CDR1 is DFQATT, CDR2 SNEGSKA (reference sequence). Trimming pared 1 base from V and 8 bases from J, leaving 14 bases between. The CDR3 sequence is 14 residues long. The sequenced part of the CDR3 DNA is TGCAGTGCTAGAGTGGGGGGGGGCCTGGAAAAA. Its protein product is CSARVGGGLEK. The entire CDR3 protein is CSARVGGGLEKLFF.